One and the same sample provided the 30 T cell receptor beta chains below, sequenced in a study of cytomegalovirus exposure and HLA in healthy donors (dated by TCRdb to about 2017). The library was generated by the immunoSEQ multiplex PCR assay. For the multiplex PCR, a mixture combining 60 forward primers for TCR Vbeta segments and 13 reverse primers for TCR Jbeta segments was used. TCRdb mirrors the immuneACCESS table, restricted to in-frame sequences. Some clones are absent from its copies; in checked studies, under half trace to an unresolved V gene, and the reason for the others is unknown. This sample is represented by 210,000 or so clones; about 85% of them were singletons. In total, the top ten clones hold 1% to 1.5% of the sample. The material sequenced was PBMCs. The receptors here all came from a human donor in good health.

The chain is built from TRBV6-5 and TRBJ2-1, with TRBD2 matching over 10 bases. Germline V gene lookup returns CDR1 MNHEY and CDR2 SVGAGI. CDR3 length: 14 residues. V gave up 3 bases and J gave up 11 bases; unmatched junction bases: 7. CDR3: CASSYATSGLKQFF. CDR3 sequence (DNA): TGTGCCAGCAGTTATGCGACTAGCGGGCTCAAGCAGTTCTTC.

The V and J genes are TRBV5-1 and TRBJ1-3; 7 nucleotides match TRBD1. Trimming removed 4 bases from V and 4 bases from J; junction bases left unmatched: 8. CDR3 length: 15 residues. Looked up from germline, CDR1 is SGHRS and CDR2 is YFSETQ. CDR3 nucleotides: TGCGCCAGCAGCGACAGGGATCTTTGGGGAAACACCATATATTTT. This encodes CASSDRDLWGNTIYF. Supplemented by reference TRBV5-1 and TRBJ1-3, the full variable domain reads KAGVTQTPRYLIKTRGQQVTLSCSPISGHRSVSWYQQTPGQGLQFLFEYFSETQRNKGNFPGRFSGRQFSNSRSEMNVSTLELGDSALYLCASSDRDLWGNTIYFGEGSWLTVV.

The DNA of the CDR3 is TGTGCCAGCAGCTTGGCGGAGCGGAGCTCCTACGAGCAGTACTTC. It is translated as CASSLAERSSYEQYF. The V gene is TRBV5-8, the J gene TRBJ2-7; D might be TRBD2 (5 bases). This CDR3 spans 15 amino acids. Deletions cut 0 bases from V and 0 bases from J, with 10 bases between. Germline lookup yields CDR1 SGHTS and CDR2 YDEGEE.

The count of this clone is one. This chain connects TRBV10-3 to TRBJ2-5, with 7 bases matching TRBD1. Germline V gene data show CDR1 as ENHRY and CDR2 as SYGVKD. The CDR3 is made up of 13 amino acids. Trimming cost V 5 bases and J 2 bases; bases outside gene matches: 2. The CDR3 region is CAISRDRQETQYF. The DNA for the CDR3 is TGTGCCATCAGTCGGGACAGACAAGAGACCCAGTACTTC.

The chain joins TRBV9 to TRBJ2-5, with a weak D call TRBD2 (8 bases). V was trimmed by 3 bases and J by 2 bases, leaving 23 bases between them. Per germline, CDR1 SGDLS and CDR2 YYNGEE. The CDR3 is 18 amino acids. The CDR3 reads CASSAQGEPGTSQETQYF. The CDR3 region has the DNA TGTGCCAGCAGCGCTCAGGGGGAGCCTGGGACTAGTCAAGAGACCCAGTACTTC.

The DNA of the CDR3 is TGTGCCAGTAGTAGGACAGCTAACACTGAAGCTTTCTTT. Translated, it gives CASSRTANTEAFF. This chain joins TRBV19 and TRBJ1-1, with D perhaps TRBD1 (6 bases). Trimming took off 4 bases at V and 2 bases at J, with 8 bases between the two ends. There are 13 residues in the CDR3. Germline V gene sequence: CDR1 LNHDA, CDR2 SQIVND (reference sequence).

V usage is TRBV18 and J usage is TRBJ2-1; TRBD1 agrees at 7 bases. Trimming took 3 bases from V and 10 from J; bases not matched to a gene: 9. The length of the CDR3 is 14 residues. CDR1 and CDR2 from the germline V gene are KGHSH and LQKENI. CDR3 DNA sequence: TGTGCCAGCTCACCTTCGTCGACAGGGTACGAGCAGTTCTTC. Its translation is CASSPSSTGYEQFF.

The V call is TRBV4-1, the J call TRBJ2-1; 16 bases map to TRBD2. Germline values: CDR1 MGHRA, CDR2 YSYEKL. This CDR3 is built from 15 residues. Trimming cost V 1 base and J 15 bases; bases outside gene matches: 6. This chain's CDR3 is CASSQAGTSGRAWFF. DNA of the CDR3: TGCGCCAGCAGCCAAGCCGGGACTAGCGGGAGGGCCTGGTTCTTC.

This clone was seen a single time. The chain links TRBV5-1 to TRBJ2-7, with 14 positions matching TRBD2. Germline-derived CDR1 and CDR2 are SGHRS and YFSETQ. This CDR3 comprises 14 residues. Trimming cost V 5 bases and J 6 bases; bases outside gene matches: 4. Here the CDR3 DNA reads TGCGCCAGCAGGGGACTAGCGGGAGAAAGCGAGCAGTACTTC. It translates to CASRGLAGESEQYF.

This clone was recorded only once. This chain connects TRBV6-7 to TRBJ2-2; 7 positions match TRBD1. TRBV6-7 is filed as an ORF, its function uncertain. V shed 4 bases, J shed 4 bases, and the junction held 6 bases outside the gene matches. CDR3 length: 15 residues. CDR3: CASSSNRGRTGELFF. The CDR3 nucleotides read TGTGCCAGCAGTTCAAACAGGGGCCGCACCGGGGAGCTGTTTTTT.

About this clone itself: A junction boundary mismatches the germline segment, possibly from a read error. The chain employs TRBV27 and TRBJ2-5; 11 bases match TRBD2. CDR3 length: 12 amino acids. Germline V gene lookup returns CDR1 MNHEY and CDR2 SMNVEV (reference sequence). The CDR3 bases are TGTGCCAGCAAAGTAGCGGGAGGGCCCTCAAACTTC. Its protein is CASKVAGGPSNF.

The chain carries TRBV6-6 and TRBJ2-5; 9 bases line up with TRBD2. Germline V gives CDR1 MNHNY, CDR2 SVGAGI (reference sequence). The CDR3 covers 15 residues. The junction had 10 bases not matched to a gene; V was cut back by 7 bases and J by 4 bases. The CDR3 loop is CASKRASGNRETQYF. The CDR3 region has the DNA TGTGCCAGCAAGCGAGCTAGCGGGAATCGAGAGACCCAGTACTTC.

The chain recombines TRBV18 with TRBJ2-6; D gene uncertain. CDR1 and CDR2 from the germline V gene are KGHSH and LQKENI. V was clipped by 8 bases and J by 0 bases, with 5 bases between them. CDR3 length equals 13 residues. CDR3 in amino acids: CASLSSGANVLTF. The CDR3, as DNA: TGTGCCAGCCTAAGCTCTGGGGCCAACGTCCTGACTTTC.

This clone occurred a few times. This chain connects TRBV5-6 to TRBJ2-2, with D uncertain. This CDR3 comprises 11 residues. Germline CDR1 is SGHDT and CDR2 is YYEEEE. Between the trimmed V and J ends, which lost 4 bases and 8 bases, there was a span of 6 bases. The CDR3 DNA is TGTGCCAGCAGCAGCTTGGGGGAGCTGTTTTTT. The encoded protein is CASSSLGELFF.

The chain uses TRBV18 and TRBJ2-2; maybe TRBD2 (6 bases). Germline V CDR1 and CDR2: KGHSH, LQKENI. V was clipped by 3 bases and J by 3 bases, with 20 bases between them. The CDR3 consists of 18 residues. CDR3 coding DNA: TGTGCCAGCTCACCTCTAACTAGCTCAAAGAGGTACACCGGGGAGCTGTTTTTT. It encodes CASSPLTSSKRYTGELFF.

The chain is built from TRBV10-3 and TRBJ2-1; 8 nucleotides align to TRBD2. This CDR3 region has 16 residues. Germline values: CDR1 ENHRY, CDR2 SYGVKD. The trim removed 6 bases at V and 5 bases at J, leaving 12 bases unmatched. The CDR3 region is CAISAPWVAGNNEQFF. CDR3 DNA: TGTGCCATCAGCGCCCCATGGGTAGCGGGAAACAATGAGCAGTTCTTC.

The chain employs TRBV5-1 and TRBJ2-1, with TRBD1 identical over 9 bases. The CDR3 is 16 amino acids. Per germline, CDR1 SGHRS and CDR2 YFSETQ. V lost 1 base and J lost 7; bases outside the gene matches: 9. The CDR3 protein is CASSLRSTGGSNEQFF. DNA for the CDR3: TGCGCCAGCAGCTTGAGATCTACAGGGGGCTCGAATGAGCAGTTCTTC.

CDR3: CASSLYRGTEAFF. The CDR3 DNA reads as TGCGCCAGCAGCTTATACAGGGGCACTGAAGCTTTCTTT. The chain recombines TRBV5-1 with TRBJ1-1, with 7 bases identical to TRBD1. The CDR3 consists of 13 residues. Germline values: CDR1 SGHRS, CDR2 YFSETQ. V was clipped by 2 bases and J by 4 bases; unmatched bases: 2.

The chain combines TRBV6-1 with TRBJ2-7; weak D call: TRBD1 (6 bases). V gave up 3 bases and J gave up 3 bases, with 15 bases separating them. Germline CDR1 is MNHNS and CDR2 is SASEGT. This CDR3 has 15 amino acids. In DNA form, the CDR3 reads TGTGCCAGCAGTGAGCGACAGGCGCGAGGCTACGAGCAGTACTTC. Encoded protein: CASSERQARGYEQYF.

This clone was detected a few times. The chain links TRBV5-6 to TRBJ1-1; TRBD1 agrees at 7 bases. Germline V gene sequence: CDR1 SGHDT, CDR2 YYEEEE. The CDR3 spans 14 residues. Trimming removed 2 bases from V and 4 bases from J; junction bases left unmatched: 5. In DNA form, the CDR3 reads TGTGCCAGCAGCTTAGGACAGGCGGGCACTGAAGCTTTCTTT. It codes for CASSLGQAGTEAFF.

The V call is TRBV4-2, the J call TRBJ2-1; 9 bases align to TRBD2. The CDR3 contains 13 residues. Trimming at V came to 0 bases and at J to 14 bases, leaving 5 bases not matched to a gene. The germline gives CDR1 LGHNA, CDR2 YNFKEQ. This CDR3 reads CASSQDSAGGEFF. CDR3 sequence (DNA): TGTGCCAGCAGCCAAGATTCAGCGGGGGGTGAGTTCTTC.

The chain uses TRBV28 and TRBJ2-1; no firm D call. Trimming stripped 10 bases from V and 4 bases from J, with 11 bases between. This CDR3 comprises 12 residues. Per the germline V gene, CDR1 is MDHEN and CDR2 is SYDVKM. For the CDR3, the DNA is TGTGCCACCTCTGACACATACAATGAGCAGTTCTTC. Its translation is CATSDTYNEQFF.

The CDR3 coding sequence is TGTGCCAGCATCCTACTAGCGGGGGAATACAATGAGCAGTTCTTC. This encodes CASILLAGEYNEQFF. The chain has TRBV6-1 and TRBJ2-1; 11 nucleotides align to TRBD2. Unmatched junction bases numbered 6, after V lost 7 bases and J lost 4 bases. The CDR3 has 15 residues. Germline values: CDR1 MNHNS, CDR2 SASEGT.

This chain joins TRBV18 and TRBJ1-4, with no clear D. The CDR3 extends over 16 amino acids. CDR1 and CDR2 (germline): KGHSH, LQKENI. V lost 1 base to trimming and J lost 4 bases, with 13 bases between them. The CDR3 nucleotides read TGTGCCAGCTCACCACTGAGGCAGCCGAATAATGAAAAACTGTTTTTT. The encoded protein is CASSPLRQPNNEKLFF.

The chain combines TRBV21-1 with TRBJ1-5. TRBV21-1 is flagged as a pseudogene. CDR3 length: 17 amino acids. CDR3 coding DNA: TGTGCCAGCAGCAAAGCCCGGGAGCAATATACTAATCAGCCCCAGCATTTT. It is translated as CASSKAREQYTNQPQHF.

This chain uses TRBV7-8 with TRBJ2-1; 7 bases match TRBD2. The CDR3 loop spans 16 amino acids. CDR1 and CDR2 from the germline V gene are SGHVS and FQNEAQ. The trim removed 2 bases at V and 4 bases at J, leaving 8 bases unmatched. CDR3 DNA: TGTGCCAGCAGCTTACGTCAGACTAGCAGGTACAATGAGCAGTTCTTC. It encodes CASSLRQTSRYNEQFF.

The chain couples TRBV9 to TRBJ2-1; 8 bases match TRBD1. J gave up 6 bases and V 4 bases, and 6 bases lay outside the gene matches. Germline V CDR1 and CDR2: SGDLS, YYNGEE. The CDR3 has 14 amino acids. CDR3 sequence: CASSPTTGVNEQFF. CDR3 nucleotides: TGTGCCAGCAGCCCAACGACAGGGGTCAATGAGCAGTTCTTC.

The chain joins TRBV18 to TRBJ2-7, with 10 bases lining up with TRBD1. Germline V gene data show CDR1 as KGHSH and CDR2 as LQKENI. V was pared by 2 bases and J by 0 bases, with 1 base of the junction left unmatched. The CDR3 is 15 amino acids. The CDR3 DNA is TGTGCCAGCTCACCAAGGGACAGGGGCTCCTACGAGCAGTACTTC. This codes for CASSPRDRGSYEQYF.

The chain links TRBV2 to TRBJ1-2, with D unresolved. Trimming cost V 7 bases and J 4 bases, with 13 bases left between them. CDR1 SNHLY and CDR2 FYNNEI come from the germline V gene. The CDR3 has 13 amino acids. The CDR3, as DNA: TGTGCCAGCACTCTCGAGGGAGGCTATGGCTACACCTTC. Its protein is CASTLEGGYGYTF.

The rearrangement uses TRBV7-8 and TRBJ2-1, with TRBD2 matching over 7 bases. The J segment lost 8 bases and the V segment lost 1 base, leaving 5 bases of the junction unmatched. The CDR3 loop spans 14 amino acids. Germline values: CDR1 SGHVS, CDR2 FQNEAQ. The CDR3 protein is CASSLGRERYEQFF. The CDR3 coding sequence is TGTGCCAGCAGCTTAGGGCGGGAGCGGTATGAGCAGTTCTTC.